The TCR beta chain described here comes from a study of blood T cell repertoires in COVID-19. Germline CDR1 reads SGHTA; CDR2 reads FQGTGA. The CDR3 is 15 amino acids. V lost 5 bases to trimming and J lost 8 bases; unmatched junction nucleotides: 9. TCRdb keeps only in-frame clones here, not all; method: immunoSEQ multiplex PCR. The sample includes a few hundred thousand clones, 87% seen only once; the top ten take 8% to 9.5%. V and J are TRBV7-3 and TRBJ1-2, with TRBD1 matching 12 bases. Sequencing was carried out using PBMCs or T cells enriched from blood (not recorded which). The clonotype comes from a young woman who had recovered from COVID-19. CDR3 coding DNA: TGTGCCAGCAGCCCAGGGGGGACAGGGGGCGAAGGCTACACCTTC. It encodes CASSPGGTGGEGYTF. The complete variable domain, with remaining parts taken from reference TRBV7-3 and TRBJ1-2, reads GAGVSQTPSNKVTEKGKYVELRCDPISGHTALYWYRQSLGQGPEFLIYFQGTGAADDSGLPNDRFFAVRPEGSVSTLKIQRTERGDSAVYLCASSPGGTGGEGYTFGSGTRLTVV.